The T cell receptor beta chain under discussion was sequenced for a study of shared clonotypes between healthy human individuals. Study as a whole: The composition of the donors was a couple of women and three men aged 18 to 49.

The study ran the assay at deep level. Only in-frame clones appear in the TCRdb table, and some are missing; sequencing was by immunoSEQ multiplex PCR. The sample contains about 820,000 clones, 92% of which appear only once. Study-level results: A small donor pool kept down the genetic and exposure-history diversity that was represented.

Selected positively for CCR7 and CD45RO-negative, naive CD8 cells excluded terminally differentiated effector memory CD45RA+ cells. For this clone: Its specificity is unknown.

Sequencing was done on a sample of naive CD8+ T cells sorted from blood. This TCR was sampled from a man aged 25 to 40 in good health.

The CDR3 DNA follows: TGTGCCAGCAGTTTAGTGGGACAGGGGGCCTACGAGCAGTACTTC. This gives the protein CASSLVGQGAYEQYF. V is TRBV27 and J is TRBJ2-7; 11 bases fit TRBD1. Germline V CDR1 and CDR2: MNHEY, SMNVEV (reference sequence). The CDR3 has 15 amino acids. With 2 bases clipped from V and 2 bases from J, the junction kept 2 bases outside the gene matches.